The TCR beta chain under discussion was sequenced for a study of shared clonotypes between healthy human individuals. The CDR3 has 14 residues. Trimming cost V 6 bases and J 5 bases, with 16 bases left between them. Germline CDR1 LNHDA, CDR2 SQIVND (reference sequence). Each cell subset's genomic DNA was divided evenly among several immunoSEQ plates. The method was immunoSEQ multiplex PCR; TCRdb's version includes in-frame clones alone and lacks a portion of them. This sample yields just under 350,000 clones, of which about 70% are seen a single time; about 10% belongs to the top ten. This clone was counted a single time.

Sample: memory CD4+ T cells sorted from blood. Described subset: CD45RA-negative fraction. The TCR comes from a man aged 30-40 years in good health. The V call is TRBV19, the J call TRBJ1-2, with D possibly matching TRBD1 (5 bases). CDR3 bases: TGTGCCAGTAGGGGGACGCCGTCCGCTTATGGCTACACCTTC. Amino acids: CASRGTPSAYGYTF.